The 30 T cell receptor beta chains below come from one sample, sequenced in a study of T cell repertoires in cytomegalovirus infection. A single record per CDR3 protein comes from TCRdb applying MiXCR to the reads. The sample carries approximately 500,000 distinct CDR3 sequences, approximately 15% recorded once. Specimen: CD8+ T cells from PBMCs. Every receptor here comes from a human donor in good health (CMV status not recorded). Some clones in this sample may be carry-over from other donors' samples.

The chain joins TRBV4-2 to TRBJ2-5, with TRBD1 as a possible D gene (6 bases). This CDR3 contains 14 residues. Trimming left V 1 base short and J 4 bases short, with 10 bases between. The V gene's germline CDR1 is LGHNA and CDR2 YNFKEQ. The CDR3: CASSQGGQLETQYF. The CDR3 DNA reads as TGTGCCAGCAGCCAAGGGGGGCAGCTAGAGACCCAGTACTTC.

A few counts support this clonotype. CDR3 in amino acids: CASSQDREGGYGYTF. The CDR3 DNA reads TGTGCCAGCAGCCAAGATCGGGAAGGGGGCTATGGCTACACCTTC. V usage is TRBV3-1 and J usage is TRBJ1-2; possibly TRBD1 for D (6 bases). Per the germline V gene, CDR1 is LGHDT and CDR2 is YNNKEL (reference sequence). V was clipped by 0 bases and J by 4 bases, with 12 bases between them. The CDR3 is 15 amino acids.

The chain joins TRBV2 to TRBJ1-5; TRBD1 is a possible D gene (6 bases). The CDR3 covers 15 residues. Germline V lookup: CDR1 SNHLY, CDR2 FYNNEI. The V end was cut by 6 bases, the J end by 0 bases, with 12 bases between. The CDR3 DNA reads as TGTGCCAGCAGGAAGACAGGAGATAGCAATCAGCCCCAGCATTTT. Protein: CASRKTGDSNQPQHF.

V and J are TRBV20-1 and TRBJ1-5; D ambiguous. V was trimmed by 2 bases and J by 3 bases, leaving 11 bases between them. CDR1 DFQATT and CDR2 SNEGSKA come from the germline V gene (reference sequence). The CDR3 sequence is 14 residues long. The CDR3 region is CSARKEGYNQPQHF. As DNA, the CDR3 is TGCAGTGCTAGAAAGGAGGGATACAATCAGCCCCAGCATTTT.

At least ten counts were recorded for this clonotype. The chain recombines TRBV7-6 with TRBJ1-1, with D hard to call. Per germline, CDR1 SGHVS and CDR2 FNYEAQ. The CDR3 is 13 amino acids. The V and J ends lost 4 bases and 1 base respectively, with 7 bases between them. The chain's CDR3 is CASSSARNTEAFF. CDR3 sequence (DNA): TGTGCCAGCAGCTCGGCCAGGAACACTGAAGCTTTCTTT.

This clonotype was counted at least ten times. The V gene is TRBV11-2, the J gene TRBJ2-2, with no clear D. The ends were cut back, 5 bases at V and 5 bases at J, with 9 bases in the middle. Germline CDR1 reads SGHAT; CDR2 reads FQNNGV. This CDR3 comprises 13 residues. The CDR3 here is CASSGDGTGELFF. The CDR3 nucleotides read TGTGCCAGCAGCGGCGACGGGACCGGGGAGCTGTTTTTT.

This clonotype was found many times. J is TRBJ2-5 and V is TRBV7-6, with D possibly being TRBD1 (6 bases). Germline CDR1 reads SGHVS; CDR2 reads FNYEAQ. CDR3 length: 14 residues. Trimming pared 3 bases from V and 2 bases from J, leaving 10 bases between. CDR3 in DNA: TGTGCCAGCAGCTTGGGGACATTTCAAGAGACCCAGTACTTC. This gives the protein CASSLGTFQETQYF.

The CDR3 protein is CSTEGGADGYTF. The CDR3, as DNA: TGCAGCACGGAGGGGGGGGCCGATGGCTACACCTTC. This sequence joins TRBV29-1 and TRBJ1-2; perhaps TRBD1 as D (6 bases). The CDR3 runs 12 residues. CDR1 is SQVTM, CDR2 ANQGSEA, per germline. V was shortened by 8 bases and J by 6 bases, with 16 bases between the two germline ends.

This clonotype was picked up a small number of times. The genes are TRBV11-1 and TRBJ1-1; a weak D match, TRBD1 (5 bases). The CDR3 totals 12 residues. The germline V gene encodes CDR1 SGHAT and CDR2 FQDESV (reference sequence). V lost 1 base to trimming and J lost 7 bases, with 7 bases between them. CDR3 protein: CASSLVGGEAFF. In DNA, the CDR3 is TGTGCCAGCAGCTTAGTGGGGGGTGAAGCTTTCTTT.

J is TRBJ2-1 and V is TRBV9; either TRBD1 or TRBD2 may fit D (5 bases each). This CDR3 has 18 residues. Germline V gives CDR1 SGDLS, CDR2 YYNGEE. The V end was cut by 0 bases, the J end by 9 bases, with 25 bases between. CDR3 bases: TGTGCCAGCAGCGTAGTGGGGGAAGCCACCGTTGTGCACAGTGAGCAGTTCTTC. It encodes CASSVVGEATVVHSEQFF.

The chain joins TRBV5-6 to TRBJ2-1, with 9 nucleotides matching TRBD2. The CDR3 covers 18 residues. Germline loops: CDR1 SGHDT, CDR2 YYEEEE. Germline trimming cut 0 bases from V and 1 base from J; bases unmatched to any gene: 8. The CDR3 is CASSLGVAGDESYNEQFF. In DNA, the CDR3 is TGTGCCAGCAGCTTGGGGGTAGCGGGAGATGAATCCTACAATGAGCAGTTCTTC.

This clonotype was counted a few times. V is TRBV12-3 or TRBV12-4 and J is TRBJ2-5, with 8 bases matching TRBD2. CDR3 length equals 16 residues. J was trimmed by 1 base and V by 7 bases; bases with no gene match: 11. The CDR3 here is CASTQIPTSAQETQYF. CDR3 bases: TGTGCCAGCACCCAAATCCCGACTAGCGCCCAAGAGACCCAGTACTTC.

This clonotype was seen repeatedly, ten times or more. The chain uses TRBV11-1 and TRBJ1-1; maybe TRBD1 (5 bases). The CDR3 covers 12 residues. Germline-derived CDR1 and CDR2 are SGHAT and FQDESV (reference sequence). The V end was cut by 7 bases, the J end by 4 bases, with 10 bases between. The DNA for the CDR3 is TGTGCCAGCACCCTTCAGGGCACTGAAGCTTTCTTT. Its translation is CASTLQGTEAFF.

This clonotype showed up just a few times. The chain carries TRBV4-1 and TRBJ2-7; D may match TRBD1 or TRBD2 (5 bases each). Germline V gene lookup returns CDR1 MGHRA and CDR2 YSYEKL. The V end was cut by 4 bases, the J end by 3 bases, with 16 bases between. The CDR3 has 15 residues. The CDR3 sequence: CASSRQRLQGYEQYF. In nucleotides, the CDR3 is TGCGCCAGCAGCCGCCAGCGGCTGCAGGGCTACGAGCAGTACTTC.

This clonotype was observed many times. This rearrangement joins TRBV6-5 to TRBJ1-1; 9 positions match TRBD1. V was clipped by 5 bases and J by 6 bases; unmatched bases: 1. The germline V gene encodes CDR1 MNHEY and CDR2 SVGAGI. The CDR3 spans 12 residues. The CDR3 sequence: CASSRQGAEAFF. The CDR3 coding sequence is TGTGCCAGCAGTCGACAGGGGGCTGAAGCTTTCTTT.

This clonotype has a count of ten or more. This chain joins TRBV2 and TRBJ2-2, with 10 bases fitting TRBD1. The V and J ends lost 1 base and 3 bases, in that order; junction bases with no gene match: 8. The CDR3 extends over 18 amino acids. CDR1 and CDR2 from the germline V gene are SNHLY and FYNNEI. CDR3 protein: CASSEDQDRGLDTGELFF. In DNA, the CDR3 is TGTGCCAGCAGTGAAGATCAAGACAGGGGGCTGGACACCGGGGAGCTGTTTTTT. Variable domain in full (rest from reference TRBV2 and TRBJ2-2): EPEVTQTPSHQVTQMGQEVILRCVPISNHLYFYWYRQILGQKVEFLVSFYNNEISEKSEIFDDQFSVERPDGSNFTLKIRSTKLEDSAMYFCASSEDQDRGLDTGELFFGEGSRLTVL.

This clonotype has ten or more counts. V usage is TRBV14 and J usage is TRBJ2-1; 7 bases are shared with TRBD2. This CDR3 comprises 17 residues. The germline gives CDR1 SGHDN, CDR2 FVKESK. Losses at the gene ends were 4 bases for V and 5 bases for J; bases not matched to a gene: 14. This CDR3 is CASSLKLWEGLDNEQFF. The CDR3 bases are TGTGCCAGCAGCCTGAAGTTGTGGGAGGGCCTTGACAATGAGCAGTTCTTC.

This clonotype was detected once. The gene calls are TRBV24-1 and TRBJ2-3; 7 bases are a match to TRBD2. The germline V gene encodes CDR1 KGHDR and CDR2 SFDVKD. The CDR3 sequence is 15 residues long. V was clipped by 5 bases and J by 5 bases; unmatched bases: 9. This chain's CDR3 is CATSVGTPGGDTQYF. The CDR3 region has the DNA TGTGCCACCAGTGTCGGGACCCCGGGAGGAGATACGCAGTATTTT.

This CDR3 is CATGGGWRSFVNTEAFF. CDR3 coding DNA: TGTGCCACGGGAGGGGGCTGGAGATCGTTCGTGAACACTGAAGCTTTCTTT. The J gene is TRBJ1-1, the V gene TRBV6-6; 7 bases line up with TRBD1. The germline V gene has CDR1 MNHNY and CDR2 SVGAGI (reference sequence). The CDR3 extends over 17 amino acids. V trimming: 10 bases; J trimming: 0 bases; junction bases outside the gene matches: 17.

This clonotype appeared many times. The CDR3 coding sequence is TGTGCCAGCAGCCTAGGACTAGCGGGGTTGGCCCATACGCAGTATTTT. Translated, it gives CASSLGLAGLAHTQYF. V is TRBV11-2 and J is TRBJ2-3; 12 bases match TRBD2. The CDR3 extends over 16 amino acids. Germline trimming cut 5 bases from V and 7 bases from J; bases unmatched to any gene: 10. In germline, CDR1 is SGHAT, CDR2 FQNNGV.

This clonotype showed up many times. CDR3 residues: CASSFGQGVYKQYF. For the CDR3, the DNA is TGTGCCAGCAGTTTTGGACAGGGGGTGTATAAGCAGTACTTC. The chain carries TRBV27 and TRBJ2-7, with 10 bases that match TRBD1. The V and J ends lost 3 bases and 8 bases, in that order; junction bases with no gene match: 7. The CDR3 has 14 residues. Germline loops: CDR1 MNHEY, CDR2 SMNVEV (reference sequence).

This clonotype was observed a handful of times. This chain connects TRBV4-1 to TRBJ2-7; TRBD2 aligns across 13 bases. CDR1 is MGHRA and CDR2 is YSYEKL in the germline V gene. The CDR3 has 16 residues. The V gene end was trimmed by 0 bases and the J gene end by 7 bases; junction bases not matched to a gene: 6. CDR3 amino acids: CASSQETSGGAREQYF. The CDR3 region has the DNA TGCGCCAGCAGCCAAGAAACTAGCGGGGGGGCCCGGGAGCAGTACTTC.

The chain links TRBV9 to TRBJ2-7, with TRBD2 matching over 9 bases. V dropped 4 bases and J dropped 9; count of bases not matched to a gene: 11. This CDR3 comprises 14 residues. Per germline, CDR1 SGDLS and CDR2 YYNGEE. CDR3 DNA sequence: TGTGCCAGCAGCCCCGGGGTAGCGGGGGCGATGCAGTACTTC. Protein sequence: CASSPGVAGAMQYF.

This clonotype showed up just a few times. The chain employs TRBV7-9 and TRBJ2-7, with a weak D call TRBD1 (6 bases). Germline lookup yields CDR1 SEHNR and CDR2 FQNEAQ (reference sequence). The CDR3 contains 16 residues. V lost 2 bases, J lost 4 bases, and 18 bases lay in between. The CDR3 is CASSLSYLGQLYEQYF. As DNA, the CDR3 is TGTGCCAGCAGCTTATCTTATTTGGGACAACTTTACGAGCAGTACTTC.

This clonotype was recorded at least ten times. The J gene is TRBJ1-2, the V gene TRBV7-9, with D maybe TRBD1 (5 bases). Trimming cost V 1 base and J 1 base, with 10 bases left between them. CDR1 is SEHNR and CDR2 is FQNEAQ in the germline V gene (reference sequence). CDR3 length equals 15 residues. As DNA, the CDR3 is TGTGCCAGCAGCTTAGGGGACGGGGATAACTATGGCTACACCTTC. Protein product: CASSLGDGDNYGYTF.

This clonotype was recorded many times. DNA of the CDR3: TGTGCTAGTGGTTTAGGAGGGGAAGGCTACACCTTC. It encodes CASGLGGEGYTF. The rearrangement joins TRBV12-5 to TRBJ1-2, with a possible D match to TRBD1 (5 bases). V lost 3 bases, J lost 8 bases, and 10 bases lay in between. Germline assignment: CDR1 LGHNT and CDR2 FRNRAP. The CDR3 consists of 12 residues.

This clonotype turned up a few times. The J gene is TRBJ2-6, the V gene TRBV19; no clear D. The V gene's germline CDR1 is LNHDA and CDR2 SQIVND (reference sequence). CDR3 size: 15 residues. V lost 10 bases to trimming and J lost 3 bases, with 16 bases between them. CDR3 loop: CATLGKVDGANVLTF. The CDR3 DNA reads TGTGCCACCTTAGGGAAGGTCGATGGGGCCAACGTCCTGACTTTC.

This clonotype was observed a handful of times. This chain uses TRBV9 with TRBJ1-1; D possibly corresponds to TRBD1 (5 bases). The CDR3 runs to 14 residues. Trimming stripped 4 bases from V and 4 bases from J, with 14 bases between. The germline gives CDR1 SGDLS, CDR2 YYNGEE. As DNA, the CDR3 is TGTGCCAGCAGCCCCAGGCCGAGGGGCACTGAAGCTTTCTTT. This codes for CASSPRPRGTEAFF.

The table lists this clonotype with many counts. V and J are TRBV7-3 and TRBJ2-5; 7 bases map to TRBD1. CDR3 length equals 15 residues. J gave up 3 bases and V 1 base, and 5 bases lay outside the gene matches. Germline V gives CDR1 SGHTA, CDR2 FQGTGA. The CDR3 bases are TGTGCCAGCAGCTTAAGGCAGGGGGTGGAAGAGACCCAGTACTTC. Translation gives CASSLRQGVEETQYF.

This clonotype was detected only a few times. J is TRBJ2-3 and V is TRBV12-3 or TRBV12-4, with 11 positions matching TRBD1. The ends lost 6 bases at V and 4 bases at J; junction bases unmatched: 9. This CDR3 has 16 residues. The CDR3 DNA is TGTGCCAGCAGGACTTTTGGACAGGGGGCCGCAGATACGCAGTATTTT. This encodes CASRTFGQGAADTQYF.